The rows below give T cell receptor beta chains drawn from one sample of a study of post-analysis software for immune sequencing data. TCRdb itself ran the PCR reads through MiXCR, one entry per CDR3 protein. The repertoire holds about 180,000 distinct CDR3 sequences, 30% seen once, with approximately 1.5% in the top ten. The sequenced material came from blood. The receptors shown here come from a girl aged 10-17 years with multiple sclerosis. Both conserved end residues are part of each CDR3. Each record gives: D gene, V gene, clone size, J gene, CDR3 DNA, CDR3 protein. The D gene is left open where the match is weak. Clone size appears in some rows only: once, few, many, or a class for an expanded clone.

.,TRBV11-2,many,TRBJ1-2,TGTGCCAGCAGTCCAGGGCTATACTATGGCTACACCTTC,CASSPGLYYGYTF
.,TRBV7-2,many,TRBJ1-2,TGTGCCAGCAGTTTCGACAGGCACTATGGCTACACCTTC,CASSFDRHYGYTF
TRBD2,TRBV12-3/TRBV12-4,many,TRBJ2-1,TGTGCCAGCAGTTTAGCGGGAGGGCCCAACAATGAGCAGTTCTTC,CASSLAGGPNNEQFF
.,TRBV6-5,.,TRBJ2-7,TGTGCCAGCAGCTTGCAGCCCGGGCCTCCCTACGAGCAGTACTTC,CASSLQPGPPYEQYF
TRBD1,TRBV5-1,many,TRBJ2-1,TGCGCCAGCAGCCGGGGGGCGGGACAGGGAACCAATGAGCAGTTCTTC,CASSRGAGQGTNEQFF
.,TRBV6-5,few,TRBJ2-3,TGTGCCAGCAGTTACTCGGGGGCCCATGGCACAGATACGCAGTATTTT,CASSYSGAHGTDTQYF
.,TRBV11-3,many,TRBJ2-3,TGTGCCAGCAGCTTAGGGTACGCGAGCGGGACAGATACGCAGTATTTT,CASSLGYASGTDTQYF
.,TRBV4-1,many,TRBJ2-1,TGCGCCAGCAGCGAAGCAAGGGGGAATGAGCAGTTCTTC,CASSEARGNEQFF
.,TRBV12-3/TRBV12-4,.,TRBJ2-1,TGTGCCAGCAGTTCATCGACTAGTGGAAATGAGCAGTTCTTC,CASSSSTSGNEQFF
TRBD2,TRBV7-2,many,TRBJ2-7,TGTGCCAGCAGCTTAAATAGCGGGAGCGGGAACGAGCAGTACTTC,CASSLNSGSGNEQYF
.,TRBV4-1,.,TRBJ2-1,TGCGCCAGCAGCCAAGTGGACAGAGACAATGAGCAGTTCTTC,CASSQVDRDNEQFF
TRBD2,TRBV5-1,.,TRBJ2-1,TGCGCCAGCAGCCTAGGCCACGCGGGAGGGGTCTACAATGAGCAGTTCTTC,CASSLGHAGGVYNEQFF
.,TRBV29-1,many,TRBJ1-1,TGCAGCGTTTTTTCAGGGATAAGGGGCACTGAAGCTTTCTTT,CSVFSGIRGTEAFF
.,TRBV5-1,few,TRBJ2-5,TGCGCCAGCAGCTCAGACGGAGGAGAGACCCAGTACTTC,CASSSDGGETQYF
.,TRBV20-1,many,TRBJ2-1,TGCAGTGCCACCCCGCTGGCATACTATGAGCAGTTCTTC,CSATPLAYYEQFF
TRBD1,TRBV5-5,.,TRBJ1-6,TGTGCCAGCAGGGGAGGAACAGGGACAGTTAATTCACCCCCCCACTTT,CASRGGTGTVNSPPHF
TRBD2,TRBV20-1,.,TRBJ2-5,TGCAGTGCTAGTGATAGCGGGGGAGTAAAAGAGACCCAGTACTTC,CSASDSGGVKETQYF
.,TRBV7-2,.,TRBJ2-1,TGTGCCAGCAGCGGGGCAGGAAGGGAGCAGTTCTTC,CASSGAGREQFF
.,TRBV7-9,many,TRBJ1-2,TGTGCCAGCAGCCGACAGGCGGACTATGGCTACACCTTC,CASSRQADYGYTF
.,TRBV12-3/TRBV12-4,many,TRBJ2-6,TGTGCCAGCAGTTTCGGCACTTCTGGGGCCAACGTCCTGACTTTC,CASSFGTSGANVLTF
TRBD2,TRBV6-5,few,TRBJ2-2,TGTGCCAGCAGTTGGACTAGCGGGAGTCCCGGGGAGCTGTTTTTT,CASSWTSGSPGELFF
.,TRBV5-1,many,TRBJ2-1,TGCGCCAGCCGTGAGGGAGGCTATTTCAATGAGCAGTTCTTC,CASREGGYFNEQFF
.,TRBV2,once,TRBJ2-3,TGTGCCAGCAGTGATCAGGACAGAGCGAACACAGATACGCAGTATTTT,CASSDQDRANTDTQYF
TRBD1,TRBV4-2,.,TRBJ2-5,TGTGCCAGCAGCCAAGAGCAAGGGGGCGGTCAGACCCAGTACTTC,CASSQEQGGGQTQYF
.,TRBV16,few,TRBJ2-3,TGTGCCAGCAGCCAATCGGTGGGCGGAGTCACAGATACGCAGTATTTT,CASSQSVGGVTDTQYF
.,TRBV7-9,many,TRBJ2-5,TGTGCCAGCAGCCTTAAGAAGGACCAAGAGACCCAGTACTTC,CASSLKKDQETQYF
TRBD1,TRBV7-6,many,TRBJ2-7,TGTGCCAGCAGCACGGGACAGGGGGCCTACGAGCAGTACTTC,CASSTGQGAYEQYF
TRBD1,TRBV3-1,.,TRBJ2-5,TGTGCCAGCAGCCAAGGGACAGGGAGTTACCAAGAGACCCAGTACTTC,CASSQGTGSYQETQYF
.,TRBV10-3,few,TRBJ1-1,TGTGCCACGGGGCCGGGCACTGAAGCTTTCTTT,CATGPGTEAFF
TRBD2,TRBV11-2,many,TRBJ2-1,TGTGCCAGCAGCTTAGGTGCGGGAGCGGATGAGCAGTTCTTC,CASSLGAGADEQFF
.,TRBV5-1,few,TRBJ2-6,TGCGCCAGCAAGGCTAACTCTGGGGCCAACGTCCTGACTTTC,CASKANSGANVLTF
TRBD2,TRBV6-1,many,TRBJ2-7,TGTGCCAGCAGTGAACGGCTAGCGGAGAACTACGAGCAGTACTTC,CASSERLAENYEQYF
.,TRBV15,.,TRBJ2-1,TGTGCCACCAGCAGAGTTAGTCCTAGGGCCCATAGCGGCTATAACAATGAGCAGTTCTTC,CATSRVSPRAHSGYNNEQFF
TRBD2,TRBV5-1,.,TRBJ2-2,TGCGCCAGCAGCTTGGTGGGGACTAGCCTTTCAGCGGTGGACACCGGGGAGCGGTTTTTT,CASSLVGTSLSAVDTGERFF
.,TRBV20-1,.,TRBJ2-7,TGCAGTGCATTACAGGGGCAGGGGGGTGAGCAGTACTTC,CSALQGQGGEQYF
.,TRBV7-8,few,TRBJ1-2,TGTGCCAGCAGCTTAAACAGTGACTATGGCTACACCTTC,CASSLNSDYGYTF
.,TRBV10-3,many,TRBJ1-5,TGTGCCATCAGTACAGCAATTAGCAATCAGCCCCAGCATTTT,CAISTAISNQPQHF
.,TRBV9,many,TRBJ2-4,TGTGCCAGCAGCGTAGGTCTGGAGGCGAGGAACATTCAGTACTTC,CASSVGLEARNIQYF
TRBD2,TRBV29-1,once,TRBJ2-7,TGCAGCGTTTGGGGGACTAGCGTTTACGAGCAGTACTTC,CSVWGTSVYEQYF
.,TRBV29-1,.,TRBJ2-5,TGCAGCGGACGAAGATACCAAGAGACCCAGTACTTC,CSGRRYQETQYF
.,TRBV15,.,TRBJ2-7,TGTGCCACCAGCTACAAGGCCACAGGAGACAAGTACTTC,CATSYKATGDKYF
TRBD1,TRBV4-1,few,TRBJ1-1,TGCGCCAGCAGCCACGCGACAGGGATGAACACTGAAGCTTTCTTT,CASSHATGMNTEAFF
TRBD1,TRBV12-3/TRBV12-4,.,TRBJ1-6,TGTGCCAGCAGTTCTGCCGGGACAGCTAATTCACCCCTCCACTTT,CASSSAGTANSPLHF
.,TRBV30,few,TRBJ2-7,TGTGCCTGGAGTGAAACCGCCCTTGCCGTCTCCTACGAGCAGTACTTC,CAWSETALAVSYEQYF
TRBD1,TRBV12-3/TRBV12-4,.,TRBJ2-7,TGTGCCAGCAGTTCCGCGACAGGGGACCCCTACGAGCAGTACTTC,CASSSATGDPYEQYF
.,TRBV18,many,TRBJ2-7,TGTGCCAGCTCACCAAATCAAGAGGCGGAGCAGTACTTC,CASSPNQEAEQYF